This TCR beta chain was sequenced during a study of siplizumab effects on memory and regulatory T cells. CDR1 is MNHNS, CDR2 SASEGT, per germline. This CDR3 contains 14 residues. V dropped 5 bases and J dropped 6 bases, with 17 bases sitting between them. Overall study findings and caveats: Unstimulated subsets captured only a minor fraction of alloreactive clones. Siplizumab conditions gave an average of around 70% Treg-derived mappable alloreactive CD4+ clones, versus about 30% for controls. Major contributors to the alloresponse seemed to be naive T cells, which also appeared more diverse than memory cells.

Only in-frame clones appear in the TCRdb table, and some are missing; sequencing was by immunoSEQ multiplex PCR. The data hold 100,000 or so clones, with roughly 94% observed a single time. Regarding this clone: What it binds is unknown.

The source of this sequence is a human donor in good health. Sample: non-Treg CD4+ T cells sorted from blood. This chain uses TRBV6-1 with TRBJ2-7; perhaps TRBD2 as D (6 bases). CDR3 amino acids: CASSSGRESLEQYF. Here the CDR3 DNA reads TGTGCCAGCAGTTCTGGACGGGAGTCGCTCGAGCAGTACTTC.